This entry lists 9 T cell receptor beta chains sequenced from one sample in a study of control samples from healthy donors and cancer patients. Sequencing was performed with immunoSEQ multiplex PCR; in TCRdb, only in-frame clones are kept and a portion is missing. The sample has around 100,000 clones; roughly 90% are singletons. Sequencing was carried out using blood. These receptors came from a human donor in good health. The donor label of this sample is uncertain.

The chain is built from TRBV5-4 and TRBJ2-1; the D gene is possibly TRBD2 (5 bases). The CDR3 is 15 amino acids. V was pared by 0 bases and J by 0 bases, with 7 bases between. CDR1 is SGHNT, CDR2 YYREEE, per germline (reference sequence). The CDR3 reads CASSLAGNSYNEQFF. CDR3 DNA sequence: TGTGCCAGCAGCTTGGCGGGGAACTCCTACAATGAGCAGTTCTTC.

The chain uses TRBV5-6 and TRBJ2-5; D remains unclear. The CDR3 spans 14 residues. Between the trimmed V and J ends, which lost 5 bases and 9 bases, there was a span of 20 bases. Germline V gives CDR1 SGHDT, CDR2 YYEEEE. CDR3 loop: CASRMGTDNWAQYF. The CDR3 DNA reads as TGTGCCAGCAGGATGGGAACAGACAATTGGGCCCAGTACTTC.

This rearrangement joins TRBV15 to TRBJ1-4, with D unresolved. V lost 0 bases, J lost 0 bases, and 5 bases lay in between. Germline assignment: CDR1 LNHNV and CDR2 YYDKDF (reference sequence). The CDR3 is 15 residues long. Written as DNA, the CDR3 is TGTGCCACCAGCAGAGACATTGCAACTAATGAAAAACTGTTTTTT. Amino acids: CATSRDIATNEKLFF.

This chain connects TRBV7-2 to TRBJ1-1; 7 bases match TRBD1. After removal of 1 base from V and 6 bases from J, the junction contained 8 bases not matched to a gene. This CDR3 has 15 amino acids. CDR1 is SGHTA, CDR2 FQGNSA, per germline. The CDR3 nucleotides are TGTGCCAGCAGCTTAGGCTGGGCAGGGGGATCTGAAGCTTTCTTT. It encodes CASSLGWAGGSEAFF.

The rearrangement joins TRBV27 to TRBJ2-6; D assignment may be TRBD1 or TRBD2 (5 bases each). The V end was cut by 3 bases, the J end by 2 bases, with 14 bases between. Germline assignment: CDR1 MNHEY and CDR2 SMNVEV (reference sequence). The CDR3 is 17 residues long. The CDR3 nucleotides read TGTGCCAGCAGTTTTGTCCGGGGCTATACTGGGGCCAACGTCCTGACTTTC. This translates into CASSFVRGYTGANVLTF.

The chain joins TRBV6-5 to TRBJ1-6; D is perhaps TRBD1 (5 bases). This CDR3 is 15 amino acids long. With 5 bases removed from V and 7 bases from J, the gap between germline ends came to 15 bases. CDR1 MNHEY and CDR2 SVGAGI come from the germline V gene. CDR3 nucleotide sequence: TGTGCCAGCAGTCAGTCTGGGACCTCAAATTCACCCCTCCACTTT. Its translation is CASSQSGTSNSPLHF.

The count of this clone is one. The chain recombines TRBV3-1 (or the pseudogene TRBV3-2) with TRBJ2-3; unclear D gene. Looked up from germline, CDR1 is LGHDT and CDR2 is YNNKEL (reference sequence). The CDR3 totals 15 residues. V dropped 1 base and J dropped 2 bases, with 10 bases sitting between them. The CDR3 loop is CASSQVSLITDTQYF. CDR3 nucleotides: TGTGCCAGCAGCCAAGTTTCGCTCATCACAGATACGCAGTATTTT.

This chain joins TRBV6-1 and TRBJ1-3; D uncertain. This CDR3 region has 17 residues. V was cut by 2 bases and J by 0 bases, with 14 bases left in between. Germline V CDR1 and CDR2: MNHNS, SASEGT. CDR3 DNA: TGTGCCAGCAGTGAACGAGGGTCCAGGTACTCTGGAAACACCATATATTTT. This gives the protein CASSERGSRYSGNTIYF.

CDR3 coding DNA: TGTGCCAGCAGCTATTGGGACAGGAGCACAGATACGCAGTATTTT. This gives the protein CASSYWDRSTDTQYF. The chain recombines TRBV11-2 with TRBJ2-3; 8 bases match TRBD1. The CDR3 consists of 15 residues. V lost 4 bases to trimming and J lost 0 bases; unmatched junction nucleotides: 3. Germline V gene data show CDR1 as SGHAT and CDR2 as FQNNGV.